This T cell receptor beta chain stems from a study of blood T cell repertoires in COVID-19. About the research overall: Sites in the United States, Italy and Spain provided acute and convalescent COVID-19 samples.

No more than 2 weeks before study entry, exposed participants had met a case of COVID-19. Per the study methods: Estimation of nucleated cell counts relied on the amplification of reference gene primers. The assay was immunoSEQ multiplex PCR, and TCRdb's table has in-frame clones only and misses some. From that table come the V and J calls and clone size; the DNA was used to work out D and trimming. The sample contains fewer than 400,000 clones, 75% to 90% of which appear only once. The sequence was obtained from a woman between 25 and 40 years old who had been exposed to COVID-19. Sequenced sample: PBMCs or T cells enriched from blood (not recorded which).

DNA for the CDR3: TGTGCCAGCAGACCTAGAGTGGGCTATGGCTACACCTTC. This gives the protein CASRPRVGYGYTF. The rearrangement uses TRBV11-2 and TRBJ1-2; D is unclear. CDR1 and CDR2 (germline): SGHAT, FQNNGV. The CDR3 is made up of 13 amino acids. Trimming took 6 bases from V and 4 from J, leaving 12 bases between them. The variable domain in full, with the rest retrieved from reference TRBV11-2 and TRBJ1-2, is EAGVAQSPRYKIIEKRQSVAFWCNPISGHATLYWYQQILGQGPKLLIQFQNNGVVDDSQLPKDRFSAERLKGVDSTLKIQPAKLEDSAVYLCASRPRVGYGYTFGSGTRLTVV.